The present T cell receptor beta chain was sequenced within a study of OX40 agonist ivuxolimab in advanced cancers. In this sample, this clone turned up a few times. The CDR3 extends over 12 amino acids. The germline gives CDR1 MNHEY, CDR2 SVGAGI. V was trimmed by 5 bases and J by 7 bases, leaving 11 bases between them. Some clones are missing from TCRdb's copy, which holds only in-frame ones; the method was immunoSEQ multiplex PCR. In the table there are approximately 70,000 clones, around 91% of which are singletons. The sequence came from an adult with an advanced solid tumor such as melanoma, head and neck, liver or kidney cancer. The genes are TRBV6-5 and TRBJ1-2; D gene unclear. Source: CD4+ or CD8+ T cells sorted from blood, taken in a trial of the OX40 agonist ivuxolimab. The CDR3 DNA reads TGTGCCAGCAGTGGAGACGGACCTGGCTACACCTTC. As protein: CASSGDGPGYTF.